The clone carrying this TCR beta chain was picked up a small number of times. Its antigen is unidentified. iRepertoire HTBI primers and Arm-PCR of CDR3 regions built TCR beta libraries. In the authors' methods: Sample data revealed some 58 TRBV and 11 to 15 TRBJ segments. TCRdb recomputed calls from the multiplex PCR reads with MiXCR, one row per CDR3 protein. What appears here as the V and J calls and clone size reflects TCRdb's work, not the paper's. The sample lists 400,000 or so distinct CDR3 sequences; about a quarter were seen once. Trimming at V came to 6 bases and at J to 6 bases, leaving 10 bases not matched to a gene. The CDR3 has 14 amino acids. Germline V gene data show CDR1 as MNHNS and CDR2 as SASEGT. The data originate from a study of regulatory T cells in long-lasting Graves disease. General study findings and limits: New patients shared over 900 public clonotypes, and persistent patients shared more, with fewer than 3,500.

Indicated time point: persistent/refractory GD, antithyroid drugs over 5 years with positive TRAb. PBMC RNA served as the TCR library source. Graves' disease diagnosis relied on American Thyroid Association guidelines. Nine milliliters of peripheral blood went into EDTA tubes. The receptor was isolated from a female donor with Graves disease. The J gene is TRBJ2-7, the V gene TRBV6-1, with TRBD1 matching over 8 bases. Sequencing used peripheral blood mononuclear cells (PBMCs), obtained when the disease was refractory, from a patient treated with antithyroid drugs. This CDR3 reads CASSFRQGISEQYF. The CDR3 coding sequence is TGTGCCAGCAGCTTCAGACAGGGGATTTCCGAGCAGTACTTC.